The 22 T cell receptor beta chains below come from one sample, sequenced in a study of siplizumab effects on memory and regulatory T cells. Here immunoSEQ multiplex PCR was the method, and the copy in TCRdb shows in-frame clones only, minus some. The table records about 91,000 clones, roughly 97% of them present only once. Sequenced sample: naive CD4+ T cells sorted from blood. All receptors derive from a human donor in good health.

This chain links TRBV28 with TRBJ1-1; D not certain. Germline CDR1 and CDR2: MDHEN and SYDVKM. The CDR3 runs 14 residues. Deletions cut 5 bases from V and 10 bases from J, with 20 bases between. The CDR3 spells CASSMTDTLNSAFF. The CDR3 bases are TGTGCCAGCAGTATGACCGATACCCTGAACTCAGCTTTCTTT.

This sequence joins TRBV7-9 and TRBJ1-1; D is perhaps TRBD1 (6 bases). Germline V gives CDR1 SEHNR, CDR2 FQNEAQ (reference sequence). The CDR3 is made up of 15 amino acids. Trimming pared 5 bases from V and 5 bases from J, leaving 18 bases between. For the CDR3, the DNA is TGTGCCAGCAGCCTCCTTTCAGGGGTCGGAACTGAAGCTTTCTTT. It yields the protein CASSLLSGVGTEAFF.

The chain uses TRBV7-2 and TRBJ2-3; no clear D. The CDR3 contains 15 residues. The V gene lost 2 bases and the J gene lost 0 bases, with 9 bases spanning the gap. Per the germline V gene, CDR1 is SGHTA and CDR2 is FQGNSA. The CDR3 here is CASSLSALSTDTQYF. The CDR3 DNA reads as TGTGCCAGCAGCTTATCGGCCCTTAGCACAGATACGCAGTATTTT. Based on the CDR3 plus reference TRBV7-2 and TRBJ2-3, the full variable domain is GAGVSQSPSNKVTEKGKDVELRCDPISGHTALYWYRQSLGQGLEFLIYFQGNSAPDKSGLPSDRFSAERTGGSVSTLTIQRTQQEDSAVYLCASSLSALSTDTQYFGPGTRLTVL.

CDR3 amino acids: CASSTPAVGTDTQYF. The DNA for the CDR3 is TGTGCCAGTAGTACGCCCGCAGTGGGGACAGATACGCAGTATTTT. V usage is TRBV19 and J usage is TRBJ2-3; D gene unclear. Deletions cut 4 bases from V and 3 bases from J, with 14 bases between. CDR1 is LNHDA and CDR2 is SQIVND in the germline V gene (reference sequence). This CDR3 has 15 amino acids.

The J gene is TRBJ2-7, the V gene TRBV6-5, with TRBD2 matching 11 bases. Per germline, CDR1 MNHEY and CDR2 SVGAGI. The CDR3 consists of 14 residues. J was trimmed by 2 bases and V by 10 bases; bases with no gene match: 7. This CDR3 reads CATVAGGRTYEQYF. The CDR3 DNA reads TGTGCCACCGTAGCGGGGGGGCGGACCTACGAGCAGTACTTC.

The gene calls are TRBV7-2 and TRBJ2-5; D is uncertain. Germline V gene sequence: CDR1 SGHTA, CDR2 FQGNSA. Trimming removed 2 bases from V and 4 bases from J, with 8 bases in between. This CDR3 has 13 amino acids. Here the CDR3 reads CASSLISLETQYF. Here the CDR3 DNA reads TGTGCCAGCAGCTTAATTAGTTTAGAGACCCAGTACTTC.

J is TRBJ2-5 and V is TRBV6-6; D is possibly TRBD1 or TRBD2 (5 bases each). The V end was cut by 2 bases, the J end by 8 bases, with 12 bases between. Germline assignment: CDR1 MNHNY and CDR2 SVGAGI (reference sequence). This CDR3 is 13 amino acids long. The CDR3 loop is CASSYDGGGTQYF. The CDR3 DNA reads as TGTGCCAGCAGTTACGATGGGGGTGGCACCCAGTACTTC.

CDR3 residues: CASVVWGTGVYEQYF. Written as DNA, the CDR3 is TGTGCCAGCGTAGTTTGGGGGACCGGGGTCTACGAGCAGTACTTC. The chain employs TRBV7-9 and TRBJ2-7, with D perhaps given as TRBD1 or TRBD2 (5 bases each). The CDR3 covers 15 residues. Trimming removed 8 bases from V and 3 bases from J, with 20 bases in between. Germline values: CDR1 SEHNR, CDR2 FQNEAQ (reference sequence).

This rearrangement joins TRBV18 to TRBJ1-3; 7 bases are shared with TRBD1. The CDR3 spans 16 residues. Trimming removed 2 bases from V and 2 bases from J; junction bases left unmatched: 6. Looked up from germline, CDR1 is KGHSH and CDR2 is LQKENI. The CDR3 spells CASSPDRVGAGNTIYF. In nucleotides, the CDR3 is TGTGCCAGCTCACCAGACAGGGTAGGAGCTGGAAACACCATATATTTT.

The chain uses TRBV5-6 and TRBJ2-5; D is ambiguous. The germline V and J ends were trimmed by 4 bases and 2 bases, with 3 bases remaining between them. CDR3 length: 11 residues. Germline V lookup: CDR1 SGHDT, CDR2 YYEEEE. The CDR3 nucleotides read TGTGCCAGCAGCATACAAGAGACCCAGTACTTC. It codes for CASSIQETQYF.

The J gene is TRBJ2-7, the V gene TRBV11-2, with a weak D call TRBD2 (6 bases). CDR3 length equals 14 residues. The germline V and J ends were trimmed by 5 bases and 4 bases, with 15 bases remaining between them. CDR1 and CDR2 (germline): SGHAT, FQNNGV. The CDR3 DNA reads TGTGCCAGCAGCCGGACGGGGGTTTGGTACGAGCAGTACTTC. Its protein product is CASSRTGVWYEQYF. Variable domain in full (rest from reference TRBV11-2 and TRBJ2-7): EAGVAQSPRYKIIEKRQSVAFWCNPISGHATLYWYQQILGQGPKLLIQFQNNGVVDDSQLPKDRFSAERLKGVDSTLKIQPAKLEDSAVYLCASSRTGVWYEQYFGPGTRLTVT.

The rearrangement joins TRBV6-5 to TRBJ1-2; D call uncertain. The CDR3 runs 14 residues. Deletions cut 6 bases from V and 4 bases from J, with 15 bases between. Germline-derived CDR1 and CDR2 are MNHEY and SVGAGI. The CDR3 DNA reads as TGTGCCAGCAGCATAAACAGACGGTCCTATGGCTACACCTTC. Translating gives CASSINRRSYGYTF.

This clone was seen only once. The rearrangement joins TRBV7-9 to TRBJ2-2, with no clear D. Trimming stripped 7 bases from V and 2 bases from J, with 14 bases between. The CDR3 is 15 amino acids. Germline CDR1 reads SEHNR; CDR2 reads FQNEAQ (reference sequence). CDR3: CASILGDINTGELFF. The CDR3 nucleotides read TGTGCCAGCATCCTTGGAGACATAAACACCGGGGAGCTGTTTTTT.

The rearrangement links TRBV18 to TRBJ2-7; D call uncertain. The V end was cut by 0 bases, the J end by 3 bases, with 9 bases between. The germline CDR1 and CDR2 sequences are KGHSH and LQKENI. CDR3 length: 14 amino acids. The CDR3 protein is CASSPPPGDYEQYF. The CDR3 nucleotides are TGTGCCAGCTCACCACCCCCTGGAGACTACGAGCAGTACTTC.

This chain links TRBV4-2 with TRBJ2-1, with 10 bases matching TRBD2. Germline assignment: CDR1 LGHNA and CDR2 YNFKEQ. This CDR3 spans 16 amino acids. The V and J ends lost 1 base and 2 bases, in that order; junction bases with no gene match: 2. The CDR3 DNA reads as TGTGCCAGCAGCCAAGGGACTAGCGGAACCTACAATGAGCAGTTCTTC. Translating gives CASSQGTSGTYNEQFF.

This chain links TRBV6-4 with TRBJ1-2; D is unclear. Germline loops: CDR1 MRHNA, CDR2 SNTAGT. V dropped 2 bases and J dropped 4 bases, with 5 bases sitting between them. The CDR3 is 12 residues long. Here the CDR3 DNA reads TGTGCCAGCAGTGACCCTGGCTATGGCTACACCTTC. This codes for CASSDPGYGYTF.

The chain recombines TRBV6-6 with TRBJ2-1, with TRBD2 matching 13 bases. From germline, CDR1 is MNHNY and CDR2 SVGAGI (reference sequence). The trim removed 5 bases at V and 8 bases at J, leaving 6 bases unmatched. CDR3 length: 15 amino acids. The CDR3: CASSTLAGGPHEQFF. The DNA for the CDR3 is TGTGCCAGCAGTACACTAGCGGGGGGGCCTCATGAGCAGTTCTTC.

The chain employs TRBV10-3 and TRBJ1-2; 7 nucleotides agree with TRBD1. The V segment lost 3 bases and the J segment 4 bases; nucleotides outside the gene matches: 8. This CDR3 region has 15 residues. Per germline, CDR1 ENHRY and CDR2 SYGVKD. The CDR3 sequence is CAISDLDRAVYGYTF. The CDR3 DNA sequence: TGTGCCATCAGTGACCTAGACAGGGCGGTCTATGGCTACACCTTC.

The rearrangement uses TRBV2 and TRBJ1-6, with a tentative D call TRBD1 (5 bases). Germline CDR1 is SNHLY and CDR2 is FYNNEI. V gave up 2 bases and J gave up 8 bases, with 19 bases separating them. The CDR3 runs to 17 residues. CDR3 sequence: CASSEYLGRRGDSPLHF. The CDR3, as DNA: TGTGCCAGCAGTGAATACCTGGGCCGCCGGGGGGATTCACCCCTCCACTTT.

The chain carries TRBV19 and TRBJ2-7, with D possibly TRBD1 on 5 matching bases. V shed 5 bases and J shed 5 bases, with 10 bases lying between them. Germline CDR1 and CDR2: LNHDA and SQIVND (reference sequence). The CDR3 is 12 residues long. The CDR3 bases are TGTGCCAGTAGTCATTTAGGGGACGAGCAGTACTTC. Its protein product is CASSHLGDEQYF.

The CDR3 protein is CASSVTGTGGFNEQFF. The CDR3 bases are TGTGCCAGCAGCGTGACCGGGACAGGGGGTTTCAATGAGCAGTTCTTC. The chain uses TRBV9 and TRBJ2-1; 11 nucleotides agree with TRBD1. Unmatched junction bases numbered 7, after V lost 2 bases and J lost 6 bases. The CDR3 totals 16 residues. Per the germline V gene, CDR1 is SGDLS and CDR2 is YYNGEE. Together with reference TRBV9 and TRBJ2-1, the CDR3 gives the full variable domain: DSGVTQTPKHLITATGQRVTLRCSPRSGDLSVYWYQQSLDQGLQFLIQYYNGEERAKGNILERFSAQQFPDLHSELNLSSLELGDSALYFCASSVTGTGGFNEQFFGPGTRLTVL.

The rearrangement uses TRBV7-3 and TRBJ2-1; D is unclear. There are 13 residues in the CDR3. The ends were cut back, 6 bases at V and 5 bases at J, with 11 bases in the middle. The germline V gene has CDR1 SGHTA and CDR2 FQGTGA. CDR3 nucleotide sequence: TGTGCCAGCAGTACGACGGCGAACAATGAGCAGTTCTTC. Its translation: CASSTTANNEQFF.